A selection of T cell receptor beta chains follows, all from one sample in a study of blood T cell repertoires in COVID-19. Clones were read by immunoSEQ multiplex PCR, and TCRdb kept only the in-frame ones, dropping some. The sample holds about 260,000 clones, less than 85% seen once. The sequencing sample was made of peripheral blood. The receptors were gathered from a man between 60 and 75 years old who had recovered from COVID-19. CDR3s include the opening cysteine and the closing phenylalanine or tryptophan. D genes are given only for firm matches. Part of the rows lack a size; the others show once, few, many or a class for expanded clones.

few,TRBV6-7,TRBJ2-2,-,TGTGCCAGCAGTTACCAAACGGGGTATACGAACACCGGGGAGCTGTTTTTT,CASSYQTGYTNTGELFF
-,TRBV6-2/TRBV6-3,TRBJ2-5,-,TGTGCCAGCAGTTACAGAGGAGCGGCAGCCTCTCGGGAGACCCAGTACTTC,CASSYRGAAASRETQYF
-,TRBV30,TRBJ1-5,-,TGTGCCTGGAGCAATAGCAATCAGCCCCAGCATTTT,CAWSNSNQPQHF
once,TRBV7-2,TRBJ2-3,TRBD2,TGTGCCAGCAGCGAACCCGGGACTAGCCATTCTAGCACAGATACGCAGTATTTT,CASSEPGTSHSSTDTQYF
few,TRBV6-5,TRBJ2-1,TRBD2,TGTGCCAGCAGAATAGCGGGAGCATCTTACAATGAGCAGTTCTTC,CASRIAGASYNEQFF
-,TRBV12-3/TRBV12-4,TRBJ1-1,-,TGTGCCAGCAGCAACAGGGTATTAACTGAAGCTTTCTTT,CASSNRVLTEAFF
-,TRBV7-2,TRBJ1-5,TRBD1,TGTGCCAGCAGCTTAAGGGACAGGGGGACTAGCAATCAGCCCCAGCATTTT,CASSLRDRGTSNQPQHF
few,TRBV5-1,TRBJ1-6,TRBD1,TGCGCCAGCAGCCTGGGACAGGGGCTTAATTCACCCCTCCACTTT,CASSLGQGLNSPLHF
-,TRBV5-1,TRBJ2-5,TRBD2,TGCGCCAGCGCCCCGGGGGGATACCAAGAGACCCAGTACTTC,CASAPGGYQETQYF
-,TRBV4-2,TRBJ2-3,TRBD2,TGTGCCAGCAACGGGAGACCGGGACTAGCGGGAGTTGGCGATACGCAGTATTTT,CASNGRPGLAGVGDTQYF
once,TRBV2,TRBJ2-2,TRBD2,TGTGCCAGCAGCCCCTTGGGACTAGCGGGGGGCACGGGGACCGGGGAGCTGTTTTTT,CASSPLGLAGGTGTGELFF
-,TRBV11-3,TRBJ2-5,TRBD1,TGTGCGAGCAGCCGGGGCCAGGGGGAAGAAGAGACCCAGTACTTC,CASSRGQGEEETQYF
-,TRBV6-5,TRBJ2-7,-,TGTGCCAGCAGTCGAGGACTTGCCTACGAGCAGTACTTC,CASSRGLAYEQYF
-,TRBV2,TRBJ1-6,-,TGTGCCAGCAGTGAGTTAGCGGGGGTGGGATCACCCCTCCACTTT,CASSELAGVGSPLHF
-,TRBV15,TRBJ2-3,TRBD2,TGTGCCACCGGGGCTAGCGGGGGGGGCACAGATACGCAGTATTTT,CATGASGGGTDTQYF
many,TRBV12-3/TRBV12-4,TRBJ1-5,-,TGTGCCAGCAGTTCTCAGGGGAATCAGCCCCAGCATTTT,CASSSQGNQPQHF
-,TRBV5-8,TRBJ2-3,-,TGTGCCAGCAGCCAAAGACTAGATCCTCCGCAGTATTTT,CASSQRLDPPQYF
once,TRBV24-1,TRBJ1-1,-,TGTGCCACCAGTGCTACGACAGGTGAAGCTTTCTTT,CATSATTGEAFF
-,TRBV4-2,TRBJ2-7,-,TGTGCCAGCAGCCAAGACGGGGATTCCTACGAGCAGTACTTC,CASSQDGDSYEQYF
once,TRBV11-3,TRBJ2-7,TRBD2,TGTGCCAGCAGCTTAGAAGAGGGACTAGCGGGAGAATGGTACGAGCAGTACTTC,CASSLEEGLAGEWYEQYF
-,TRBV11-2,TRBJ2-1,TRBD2,TGTGCCAGCAGCTTAGAGGGGCTAGCGGGATACTCCTACAATGAGCAGTTCTTC,CASSLEGLAGYSYNEQFF
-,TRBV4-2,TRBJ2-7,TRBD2,TGTGCCAGCAGCCAAGGAGCGGGGGAGATCTACGAGCAGTACTTC,CASSQGAGEIYEQYF
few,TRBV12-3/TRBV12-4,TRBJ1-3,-,TGTGCCAGCAGTTTTCAGGGAAACACCATATATTTT,CASSFQGNTIYF
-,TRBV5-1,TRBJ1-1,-,TGCGCCAGCAACCCCAGTTCGGGTGAAGCTTTCTTT,CASNPSSGEAFF
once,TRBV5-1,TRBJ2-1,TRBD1,TGCGCCAGCAGCCAGGGACAGGGGCAGGATGAGCAGTTCTTC,CASSQGQGQDEQFF
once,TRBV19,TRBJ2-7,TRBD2,TGTGCCAGTAGTAAAATGACTAGCGGGGACTACGAGCAGTACTTC,CASSKMTSGDYEQYF